This T cell receptor (beta chain) was recovered during a study of T-cell reconstitution after alpha-beta-depleted transplantation in children. CDR1 is SGHTA, CDR2 FQGNSA, per germline. The CDR3 length is 16 residues. The V and J ends lost 4 bases and 1 base respectively, with 11 bases between them. The TCRbeta library was prepared with unique molecular identifiers. TCRdb redid the calling of the PCR reads with MiXCR, one entry per CDR3 protein. The sample comprises around 92,000 distinct CDR3 sequences, 9.5% to 15% of which are singletons, and over 11% rests with the top ten. This clonotype showed up many times.

Specimen: PBMCs from the stem cell graft donor, collected from the stem cell graft. The chain combines TRBV7-2 with TRBJ1-6, with D tentatively TRBD1 (6 bases). The source of this sequence is a human donor who donated a stem cell graft to a child with inherited bone marrow failure. CDR3 sequence: CASSYRGGSYNSPLHF. DNA for the CDR3: TGTGCCAGCAGCTACCGAGGGGGGTCCTATAATTCACCCCTCCACTTT.